Presented here are 6 T cell receptor beta chains from one specimen sequenced in a study of T cells in Graves' hyperthyroidism and ophthalmopathy. Amplification targeted TCR beta CDR3 regions from RNA transcripts. Using the HTBI primer set, a first-round RT-PCR was run on the TCR CDR3. MiXCR, run by TCRdb on the multiplex PCR reads, gives a single entry per CDR3 protein. The table includes under 450,000 distinct CDR3 sequences, 13% detected once. Material for sequencing was blood. Every receptor here comes from a man aged 25 to 40 with Graves' hyperthyroidism that later progressed to Graves' ophthalmopathy.

The chain couples TRBV7-9 to TRBJ1-4, with D uncertain. This CDR3 comprises 11 residues. Trimming stripped 9 bases from V and 6 bases from J, with 8 bases between. CDR1 and CDR2 (germline): SEHNR, FQNEAQ (reference sequence). The CDR3 DNA reads TGTGCCAGGTATAGCTATGAAAAACTGTTTTTT. The encoded protein is CARYSYEKLFF. Drawing the rest from reference TRBV7-9 and TRBJ1-4, the complete variable domain is DTGVSQNPRHKITKRGQNVTFRCDPISEHNRLYWYRQTLGQGPEFLTYFQNEAQLEKSRLLSDRFSAERPKGSFSTLEIQRTEQGDSAMYLCARYSYEKLFFGSGTQLSVL.

In this sample, this clonotype turned up many times. The chain combines TRBV7-8 with TRBJ1-1; possible D gene TRBD1, 5 bases. Germline V gene lookup returns CDR1 SGHVS and CDR2 FQNEAQ. The CDR3 is made up of 12 amino acids. Trimming took 3 bases from V and 5 from J, leaving 7 bases between them. The chain's CDR3 is CASSLGVTEAFF. DNA of the CDR3: TGTGCCAGCAGCTTGGGGGTGACTGAAGCTTTCTTT.

This clonotype was picked up many times. The rearrangement joins TRBV6-2 or TRBV6-3 to TRBJ2-2, with 8 positions matching TRBD2. The J segment lost 0 bases and the V segment lost 5 bases, leaving 14 bases of the junction unmatched. Germline CDR1 reads MNHEY; CDR2 reads SVGEGT. There are 19 residues in the CDR3. In nucleotides, the CDR3 is TGTGCCAGCAGTAGTACCCCACCCTACGGGGGGGCGAACACCGGGGAGCTGTTTTTT. As protein: CASSSTPPYGGANTGELFF.

The rearrangement uses TRBV7-9 and TRBJ2-7; 8 bases are shared with TRBD1. This CDR3 is 17 amino acids long. The V gene end was trimmed by 5 bases and the J gene end by 4 bases; junction bases not matched to a gene: 16. Germline loops: CDR1 SEHNR, CDR2 FQNEAQ (reference sequence). CDR3 nucleotides: TGTGCCAGCAGCCCACCGAACCCATCGCAGGGGGCTTACGAGCAGTACTTC. Its translation: CASSPPNPSQGAYEQYF.

Ten or more counts support this clonotype. The genes are TRBV30 and TRBJ2-7; D gene ambiguous. Looked up from germline, CDR1 is GTSNPN and CDR2 is SVGIG (reference sequence). The CDR3 is 12 residues long. Trimming removed 0 bases from V and 0 bases from J, with 3 bases in between. This chain's CDR3 is CAWSVASYEQYF. CDR3 in DNA: TGTGCCTGGAGTGTAGCCTCCTACGAGCAGTACTTC.

The chain employs TRBV6-1 and TRBJ2-1; 9 bases fit TRBD2. After removal of 6 bases from V and 8 bases from J, the junction contained 11 bases not matched to a gene. Germline-derived CDR1 and CDR2 are MNHNS and SASEGT. This CDR3 spans 15 amino acids. Here the CDR3 reads CASSRGGAKVHEQFF. In nucleotides, the CDR3 is TGTGCCAGCAGCCGCGGGGGGGCGAAGGTTCATGAGCAGTTCTTC.